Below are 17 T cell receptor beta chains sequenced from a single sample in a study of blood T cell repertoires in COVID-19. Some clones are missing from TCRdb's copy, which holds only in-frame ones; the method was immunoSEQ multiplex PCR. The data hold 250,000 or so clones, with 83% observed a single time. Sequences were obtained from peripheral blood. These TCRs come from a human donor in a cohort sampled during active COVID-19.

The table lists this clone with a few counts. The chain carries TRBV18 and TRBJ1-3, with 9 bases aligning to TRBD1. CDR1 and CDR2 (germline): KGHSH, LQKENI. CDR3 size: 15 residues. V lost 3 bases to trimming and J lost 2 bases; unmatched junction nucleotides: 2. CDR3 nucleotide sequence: TGTGCCAGCTCACCCCGGACAGGGGCTGGAAACACCATATATTTT. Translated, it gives CASSPRTGAGNTIYF.

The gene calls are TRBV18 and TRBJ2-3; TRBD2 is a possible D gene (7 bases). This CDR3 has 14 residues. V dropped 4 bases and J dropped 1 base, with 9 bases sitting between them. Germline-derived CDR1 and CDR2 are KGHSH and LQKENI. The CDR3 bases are TGTGCCAGCTCACGAGGGGGGGGCACAGATACGCAGTATTTT. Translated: CASSRGGGTDTQYF. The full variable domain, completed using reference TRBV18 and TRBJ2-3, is NAGVMQNPRHLVRRRGQEARLRCSPMKGHSHVYWYRQLPEEGLKFMVYLQKENIIDESGMPKERFSAEFPKEGPSILRIQQVVRGDSAAYFCASSRGGGTDTQYFGPGTRLTVL.

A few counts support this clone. The CDR3 reads CASRSGQGGEQYF. The CDR3 DNA reads TGTGCCAGCAGGTCCGGGCAGGGCGGCGAGCAGTACTTC. This chain links TRBV28 with TRBJ2-7, with a tentative D call TRBD1 (5 bases). CDR1 and CDR2 (germline): MDHEN, SYDVKM. The CDR3 runs to 13 residues. Trimming cost V 6 bases and J 6 bases, with 15 bases left between them. Together with reference TRBV28 and TRBJ2-7, the CDR3 gives the full variable domain: DVKVTQSSRYLVKRTGEKVFLECVQDMDHENMFWYRQDPGLGLRLIYFSYDVKMKEKGDIPEGYSVSREKKERFSLILESASTNQTSMYLCASRSGQGGEQYFGPGTRLTVT.

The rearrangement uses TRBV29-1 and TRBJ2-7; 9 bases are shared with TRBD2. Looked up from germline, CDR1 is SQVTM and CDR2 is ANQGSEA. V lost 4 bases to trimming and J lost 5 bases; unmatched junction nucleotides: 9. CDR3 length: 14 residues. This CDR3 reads CSVVGRGGRDEQYF. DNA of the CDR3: TGCAGCGTTGTAGGGCGGGGGGGCCGAGACGAGCAGTACTTC.

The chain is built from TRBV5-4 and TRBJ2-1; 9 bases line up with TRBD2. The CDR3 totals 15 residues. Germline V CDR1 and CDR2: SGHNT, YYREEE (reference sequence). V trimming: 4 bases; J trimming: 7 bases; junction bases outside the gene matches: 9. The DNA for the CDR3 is TGTGCCAGCAGCGTCGGCAGCGGGGGGTGGAATGAGCAGTTCTTC. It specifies CASSVGSGGWNEQFF.

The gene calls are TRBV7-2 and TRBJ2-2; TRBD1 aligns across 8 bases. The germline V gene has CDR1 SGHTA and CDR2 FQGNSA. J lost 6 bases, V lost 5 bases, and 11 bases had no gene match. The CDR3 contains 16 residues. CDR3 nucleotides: TGTGCCAGCAGCCGTAGGACAGGGAGTGGGGCCGGGGAGCTGTTTTTT. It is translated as CASSRRTGSGAGELFF.

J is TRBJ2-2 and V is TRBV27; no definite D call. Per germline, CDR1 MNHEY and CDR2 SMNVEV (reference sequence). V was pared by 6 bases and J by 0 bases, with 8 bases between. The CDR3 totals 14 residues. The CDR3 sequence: CASSRKANTGELFF. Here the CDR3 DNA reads TGTGCCAGCAGCAGAAAAGCGAACACCGGGGAGCTGTTTTTT.

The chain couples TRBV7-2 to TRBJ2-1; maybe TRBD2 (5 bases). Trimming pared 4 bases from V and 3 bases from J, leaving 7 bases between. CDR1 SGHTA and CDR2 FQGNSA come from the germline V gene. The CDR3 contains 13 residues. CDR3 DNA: TGTGCCAGCAGCTCCCGGGACTACAATGAGCAGTTCTTC. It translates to CASSSRDYNEQFF.

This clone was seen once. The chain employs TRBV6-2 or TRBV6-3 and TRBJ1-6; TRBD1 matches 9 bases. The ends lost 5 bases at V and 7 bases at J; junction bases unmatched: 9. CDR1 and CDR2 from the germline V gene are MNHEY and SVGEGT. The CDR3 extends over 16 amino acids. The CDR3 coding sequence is TGTGCCAGCAGTGGAGTGAACAGGGGGCGGAATTCACCCCTCCACTTT. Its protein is CASSGVNRGRNSPLHF.

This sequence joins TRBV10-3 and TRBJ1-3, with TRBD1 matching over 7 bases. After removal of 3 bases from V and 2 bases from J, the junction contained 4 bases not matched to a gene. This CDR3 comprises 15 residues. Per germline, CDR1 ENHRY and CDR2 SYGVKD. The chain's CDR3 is CAISEPQGAGNTIYF. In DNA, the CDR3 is TGTGCCATCAGTGAACCTCAGGGGGCTGGAAACACCATATATTTT.

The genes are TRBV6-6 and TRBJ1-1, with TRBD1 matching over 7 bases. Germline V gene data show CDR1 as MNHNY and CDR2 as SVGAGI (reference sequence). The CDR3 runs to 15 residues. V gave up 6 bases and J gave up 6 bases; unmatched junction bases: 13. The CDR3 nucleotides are TGTGCCAGCAGGACGGTTCAGGGGGGTAGGTCTGAAGCTTTCTTT. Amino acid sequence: CASRTVQGGRSEAFF.

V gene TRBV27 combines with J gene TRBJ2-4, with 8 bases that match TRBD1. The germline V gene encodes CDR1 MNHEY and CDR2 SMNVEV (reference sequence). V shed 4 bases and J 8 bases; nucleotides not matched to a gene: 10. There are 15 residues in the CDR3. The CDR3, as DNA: TGTGCCAGCAGTTGGGGGAGAGGACAGGGTGACATTCAGTACTTC. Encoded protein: CASSWGRGQGDIQYF.

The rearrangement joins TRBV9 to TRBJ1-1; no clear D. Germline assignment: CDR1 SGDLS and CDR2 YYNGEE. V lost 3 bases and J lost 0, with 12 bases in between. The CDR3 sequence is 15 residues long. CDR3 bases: TGTGCCAGCAGCGCCCACCAGGAACTGAACACTGAAGCTTTCTTT. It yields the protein CASSAHQELNTEAFF.

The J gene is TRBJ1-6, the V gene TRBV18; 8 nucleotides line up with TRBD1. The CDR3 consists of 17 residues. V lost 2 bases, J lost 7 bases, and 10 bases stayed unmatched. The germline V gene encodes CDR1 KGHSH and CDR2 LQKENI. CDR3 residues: CASSPSLTGDGNSPLHF. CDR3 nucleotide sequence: TGTGCCAGCTCACCAAGCCTGACAGGGGACGGAAATTCACCCCTCCACTTT.

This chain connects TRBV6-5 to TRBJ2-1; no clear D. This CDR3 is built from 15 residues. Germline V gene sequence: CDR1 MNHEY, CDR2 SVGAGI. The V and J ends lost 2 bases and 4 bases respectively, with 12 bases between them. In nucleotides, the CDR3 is TGTGCCAGCAGTTACCTGAGCTCGGGTTACAATGAGCAGTTCTTC. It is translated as CASSYLSSGYNEQFF.

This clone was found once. The DNA for the CDR3 is TGTGCCAGCAGCCGAACGGTTAGGGAGCGACAGCCCCAGCATTTT. Translation gives CASSRTVRERQPQHF. This chain connects TRBV5-6 to TRBJ1-5, with D unclear. V was pared by 4 bases and J by 7 bases, with 18 bases between. The CDR3 runs to 15 residues. Germline V gene lookup returns CDR1 SGHDT and CDR2 YYEEEE.

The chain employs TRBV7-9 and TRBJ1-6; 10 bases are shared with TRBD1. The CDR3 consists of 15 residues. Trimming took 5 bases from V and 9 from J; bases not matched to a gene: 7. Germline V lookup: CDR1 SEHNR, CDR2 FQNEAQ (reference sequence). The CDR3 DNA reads TGTGCCAGCAGCCGCGAGACAGGGGGCAGTTCACCCCTCCACTTT. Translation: CASSRETGGSSPLHF.